This TCR beta chain was obtained from a study of cytomegalovirus exposure and HLA in healthy donors. Turning to the study itself: For the roughly 400 genotyped donors, roughly 80% fell within the Caucasian-associated ancestry cluster.

Study conclusions and caveats: Investigators reported around 150 TCR beta chains as tied to cytomegalovirus. Some V segments, TRBV6-2 and TRBV6-3 among them, were indistinguishable and were therefore excluded.

With regard to this clone: Its cognate antigen is unknown.

From germline, CDR1 is KGHSH and CDR2 LQKENI. Trimming at V came to 4 bases and at J to 1 base, leaving 4 bases not matched to a gene. The CDR3 contains 16 residues. The study ran its PCR with 60 Vbeta and 13 Jbeta primers. Only in-frame clones appear in the TCRdb table, and some are missing; sequencing was by immunoSEQ multiplex PCR. This sample has about 270,000 clones; just over 70% occur once, and the top ten carry approximately 2.5%. The chain combines TRBV18 with TRBJ2-6; 7 nucleotides align to TRBD1. The receptor was derived from a female donor in good health and CMV-seronegative. The sample consisted of PBMCs. This CDR3 reads CASSQGAASGANVLTF. The CDR3 DNA sequence: TGTGCCAGCTCACAGGGGGCAGCGTCTGGGGCCAACGTCCTGACTTTC. Variable domain in full (rest from reference TRBV18 and TRBJ2-6): NAGVMQNPRHLVRRRGQEARLRCSPMKGHSHVYWYRQLPEEGLKFMVYLQKENIIDESGMPKERFSAEFPKEGPSILRIQQVVRGDSAAYFCASSQGAASGANVLTFGAGSRLTVL.